One sample yielded the 27 T cell receptor beta chains listed below, sequenced in a study of T cell repertoires in ileal Crohn's disease. This sample's time point: proximal margin of the surgical specimen (macroscopically non-inflamed). Here immunoSEQ multiplex PCR was the method, and the copy in TCRdb shows in-frame clones only, minus some. The data show some 5,600 clones, roughly 84% seen once. Sequencing was done on a sample of ileal tissue. The receptors were sampled from an adult with Crohn's disease.

The chain combines TRBV5-4 with TRBJ1-2; no reliable D call. Per the germline V gene, CDR1 is SGHNT and CDR2 is YYREEE (reference sequence). V lost 2 bases and J lost 2, with 7 bases in between. The CDR3 is 13 residues long. CDR3 in DNA: TGTGCCAGCAGCTTTCAGAACAACTATGGCTACACCTTC. Protein sequence: CASSFQNNYGYTF.

V is TRBV6-5 and J is TRBJ2-3; TRBD2 matches 8 bases. The germline gives CDR1 MNHEY, CDR2 SVGAGI. With V trimmed by 5 bases and J by 1 base, 2 bases remained unmatched. This CDR3 comprises 14 residues. CDR3 sequence: CASSPTSGTDTQYF. The CDR3 DNA reads as TGTGCCAGCAGTCCGACTAGCGGCACAGATACGCAGTATTTT.

The chain combines TRBV28 with TRBJ2-1, with D unresolved. Germline V CDR1 and CDR2: MDHEN, SYDVKM. The CDR3 loop spans 12 amino acids. Trimming took 2 bases from V and 2 from J, leaving 1 base between them. The CDR3 DNA reads TGTGCCAGCAGTTTACCCTACAATGAGCAGTTCTTC. Its translation is CASSLPYNEQFF.

The genes are TRBV7-3 and TRBJ1-1, with D tentatively TRBD1 (5 bases). In germline, CDR1 is SGHTA, CDR2 FQGTGA. Deletions cut 2 bases from V and 10 bases from J, with 14 bases between. CDR3 size: 13 residues. The CDR3 DNA reads as TGTGCCAGCAGCTTACAAGGGGACGCTCGAGCTTTCTTT. Translating it yields CASSLQGDARAFF.

This chain links TRBV6-1 with TRBJ1-6, with unresolved D. V lost 6 bases, J lost 7 bases, and 7 bases lay in between. The germline V gene has CDR1 MNHNS and CDR2 SASEGT. This CDR3 spans 12 amino acids. CDR3 sequence: CASRGTNSPLHF. In DNA, the CDR3 is TGTGCCAGCAGGGGAACCAATTCACCCCTCCACTTT.

The chain employs TRBV9 and TRBJ2-2, with 10 bases lining up with TRBD2. J was trimmed by 5 bases and V by 0 bases; bases with no gene match: 4. This CDR3 is built from 16 residues. Germline assignment: CDR1 SGDLS and CDR2 YYNGEE. The CDR3, as DNA: TGTGCCAGCAGCGTAGGTCTAGCGGGAGAAACCGGGGAGCTGTTTTTT. Its protein is CASSVGLAGETGELFF.

The V call is TRBV2, the J call TRBJ2-4; D is ambiguous. This CDR3 has 13 residues. V shed 3 bases and J shed 7 bases, with 10 bases lying between them. Germline CDR1 SNHLY, CDR2 FYNNEI. CDR3 coding DNA: TGTGCCAGCAGTGACCGGGTGACCAACATTCAGTACTTC. It encodes CASSDRVTNIQYF.

The genes are TRBV6-5 and TRBJ2-1; D is undetermined. Deletions cut 7 bases from V and 1 base from J, with 8 bases between. The CDR3 is 13 amino acids. The V gene's germline CDR1 is MNHEY and CDR2 SVGAGI. This CDR3 reads CASKRKSYNEQFF. CDR3 coding DNA: TGTGCCAGCAAAAGAAAATCCTACAATGAGCAGTTCTTC.

The V and J genes are TRBV27 and TRBJ2-7; TRBD1 aligns across 9 bases. CDR3 length: 15 amino acids. V trimming: 3 bases; J trimming: 3 bases; junction bases outside the gene matches: 6. In germline, CDR1 is MNHEY, CDR2 SMNVEV (reference sequence). CDR3 residues: CASSFPGTGFYEQYF. In nucleotides, the CDR3 is TGTGCCAGCAGTTTTCCCGGGACAGGGTTCTACGAGCAGTACTTC.

The chain has TRBV5-1 and TRBJ1-1, with D tentatively TRBD1 (6 bases). The germline V and J ends were trimmed by 5 bases and 3 bases, with 11 bases remaining between them. The germline gives CDR1 SGHRS, CDR2 YFSETQ. The CDR3 is 13 amino acids. In nucleotides, the CDR3 is TGCGCCAGCAGGGTATCAGGGGACACTGAAGCTTTCTTT. This gives the protein CASRVSGDTEAFF. Looking up the rest from reference TRBV5-1 and TRBJ1-1 gives the full variable domain: KAGVTQTPRYLIKTRGQQVTLSCSPISGHRSVSWYQQTPGQGLQFLFEYFSETQRNKGNFPGRFSGRQFSNSRSEMNVSTLELGDSALYLCASRVSGDTEAFFGQGTRLTVV.

The rearrangement links TRBV20-1 to TRBJ1-2; D not resolved. The germline CDR1 and CDR2 sequences are DFQATT and SNEGSKA (reference sequence). The CDR3 extends over 9 amino acids. Trimming pared 5 bases from V and 6 bases from J, leaving 4 bases between. The CDR3 bases are TGCAGTGCTCCAGATGGCTACACCTTC. Protein sequence: CSAPDGYTF.

This clone has only a few counts. The J gene is TRBJ2-2, the V gene TRBV18; 8 positions match TRBD2. The V and J ends lost 3 bases and 1 base, in that order; junction bases with no gene match: 10. The V gene's germline CDR1 is KGHSH and CDR2 LQKENI. The CDR3 is 18 residues long. CDR3 region: CASSPPGGGRGNTGELFF. The CDR3 DNA is TGTGCCAGCTCACCCCCCGGGGGGGGGCGGGGGAACACCGGGGAGCTGTTTTTT.

The chain's CDR3 is CASSADREGQPQHF. In nucleotides, the CDR3 is TGCGCCAGCAGCGCGGACAGGGAGGGCCAGCCCCAGCATTTT. The V and J genes are TRBV4-3 and TRBJ1-5; 8 bases match TRBD1. This CDR3 has 14 residues. Trimming removed 5 bases from V and 7 bases from J; junction bases left unmatched: 7. The V gene's germline CDR1 is LGHNA and CDR2 YSLEER.

The chain joins TRBV29-1 to TRBJ1-1, with TRBD1 matching over 7 bases. CDR3 length equals 13 residues. CDR1 and CDR2 from the germline V gene are SQVTM and ANQGSEA. V shed 2 bases and J 4 bases; nucleotides not matched to a gene: 4. CDR3 nucleotide sequence: TGCAGCGTTGAAATAGGGGGCGGCACTGAAGCTTTCTTT. The encoded protein is CSVEIGGGTEAFF.

The chain is built from TRBV5-6 and TRBJ1-6; the D is unclear. CDR1 and CDR2 (germline): SGHDT, YYEEEE. Trimming removed 4 bases from V and 5 bases from J, with 10 bases in between. This CDR3 spans 14 amino acids. The chain's CDR3 is CASSPDANNSPLHF. The CDR3 nucleotides are TGTGCCAGCAGCCCAGACGCAAATAATTCACCCCTCCACTTT.

The chain carries TRBV30 and TRBJ2-7; D is unresolved. The CDR3 extends over 12 amino acids. Germline V gene lookup returns CDR1 GTSNPN and CDR2 SVGIG (reference sequence). Trimming pared 4 bases from V and 0 bases from J, leaving 7 bases between. This chain's CDR3 is CAWTRSSYEQYF. For the CDR3, the DNA is TGTGCCTGGACCAGAAGCTCCTACGAGCAGTACTTC. Looking up the rest from reference TRBV30 and TRBJ2-7 gives the full variable domain: SQTIHQWPATLVQPVGSPLSLECTVEGTSNPNLYWYRQAAGRGLQLLFYSVGIGQISSEVPQNLSASRPQDRQFILSSKKLLLSDSGFYLCAWTRSSYEQYFGPGTRLTVT.

This clone has just one count. The chain employs TRBV19 and TRBJ2-1; D is perhaps TRBD2 (5 bases). The germline CDR1 and CDR2 sequences are LNHDA and SQIVND (reference sequence). Trimming took off 3 bases at V and 2 bases at J, with 11 bases between the two ends. The CDR3 length is 15 residues. CDR3 in DNA: TGTGCCAGTAGTATGAGGGAGTTCGCCTACAATGAGCAGTTCTTC. Its protein is CASSMREFAYNEQFF.

CDR3 nucleotides: TGTGCCAGCAGCTTAGCGCCACTAGGTGGCACAGATACGCAGTATTTT. This codes for CASSLAPLGGTDTQYF. The J gene is TRBJ2-3, the V gene TRBV7-6; perhaps TRBD2 as D (5 bases). This CDR3 comprises 16 residues. Trimming took 0 bases from V and 1 from J, leaving 11 bases between them. Germline values: CDR1 SGHVS, CDR2 FNYEAQ. The whole variable domain, remainder taken from reference TRBV7-6 and TRBJ2-3, is GAGVSQSPRYKVTKRGQDVALRCDPISGHVSLYWYRQALGQGPEFLTYFNYEAQQDKSGLPNDRFSAERPEGSISTLTIQRTEQRDSAMYRCASSLAPLGGTDTQYFGPGTRLTVL.

This chain links TRBV7-8 with TRBJ2-7; 8 nucleotides match TRBD2. J was trimmed by 2 bases and V by 8 bases; bases with no gene match: 11. The length of the CDR3 is 15 residues. Germline V CDR1 and CDR2: SGHVS, FQNEAQ. Here the CDR3 DNA reads TGTGCCAGCGCTTTTGGGGCGGGAGGAACCTACGAGCAGTACTTC. Residues: CASAFGAGGTYEQYF.

The chain is built from TRBV2 and TRBJ2-3, with a tentative D call TRBD2 (5 bases). Trimming stripped 2 bases from V and 5 bases from J, with 14 bases between. Looked up from germline, CDR1 is SNHLY and CDR2 is FYNNEI. This CDR3 region has 15 residues. CDR3 amino acids: CASSERGREQDTQYF. The CDR3 nucleotides are TGTGCCAGCAGTGAAAGAGGAAGGGAGCAAGATACGCAGTATTTT.

J is TRBJ2-2 and V is TRBV27, with D perhaps TRBD1 or TRBD2 (6 bases each). CDR1 MNHEY and CDR2 SMNVEV come from the germline V gene (reference sequence). V lost 4 bases, J lost 3 bases, and 12 bases lay in between. This CDR3 is 15 amino acids long. CDR3 sequence reads: CASSSGALDTGELFF. The CDR3, as DNA: TGTGCCAGCAGTTCGGGGGCGTTGGACACCGGGGAGCTGTTTTTT.

This chain links TRBV18 with TRBJ2-6; perhaps TRBD2 as D (6 bases). The V end lost 3 bases, the J end lost 0 bases, and 12 bases lay between the germline ends. There are 17 residues in the CDR3. Germline V CDR1 and CDR2: KGHSH, LQKENI. CDR3 sequence (DNA): TGTGCCAGCTCACCCCGGGACTTAGGCTCTGGGGCCAACGTCCTGACTTTC. Residues: CASSPRDLGSGANVLTF.

The gene calls are TRBV7-9 and TRBJ1-5, with TRBD1 matching 8 bases. CDR3 length: 15 amino acids. V gave up 5 bases and J gave up 1 base; unmatched junction bases: 4. Germline V gene lookup returns CDR1 SEHNR and CDR2 FQNEAQ (reference sequence). The DNA for the CDR3 is TGTGCCAGCAGCGCCCAGGGGGCGAGCAATCAGCCCCAGCATTTT. Its translation is CASSAQGASNQPQHF.

The V gene is TRBV15, the J gene TRBJ2-5; 7 bases agree with TRBD2. V lost 0 bases and J lost 8; bases outside the gene matches: 15. From germline, CDR1 is LNHNV and CDR2 YYDKDF (reference sequence). The CDR3 is made up of 17 amino acids. CDR3 residues: CATSRDDGGGEPRTQYF. DNA for the CDR3: TGTGCCACCAGCAGAGATGACGGGGGAGGGGAGCCTCGCACCCAGTACTTC.

The V gene is TRBV30, the J gene TRBJ1-2, with D unresolved. Per germline, CDR1 GTSNPN and CDR2 SVGIG (reference sequence). V dropped 0 bases and J dropped 0 bases, with 20 bases sitting between them. CDR3 length: 18 amino acids. CDR3 in DNA: TGTGCCTGGAGTGTCCATAACGGCCGCTGGGAAGCTAACTATGGCTACACCTTC. The encoded protein is CAWSVHNGRWEANYGYTF.

As regards this clone: This sample also contains other DNA sequences that code for the same CDR3. The chain employs TRBV7-2 and TRBJ2-5, with 7 bases fitting TRBD2. The CDR3 totals 14 residues. Germline V CDR1 and CDR2: SGHTA, FQGNSA. V dropped 1 base and J dropped 1; count of bases not matched to a gene: 0. This chain's CDR3 is CASSLGLAQETQYF. CDR3 DNA sequence: TGTGCCAGCAGCTTAGGACTAGCCCAAGAGACCCAGTACTTC.

This clone was detected once. The V call is TRBV18, the J call TRBJ1-1, with TRBD1 matching 7 bases. CDR3 size: 15 residues. The junction had 2 bases not matched to a gene; V was cut back by 0 bases and J by 1 base. CDR1 KGHSH and CDR2 LQKENI come from the germline V gene. CDR3 protein: CASSPPRTGNTEAFF. The CDR3 nucleotides are TGTGCCAGCTCACCACCGAGGACAGGGAACACTGAAGCTTTCTTT. Full variable domain (rest looked up from reference TRBV18 and TRBJ1-1): NAGVMQNPRHLVRRRGQEARLRCSPMKGHSHVYWYRQLPEEGLKFMVYLQKENIIDESGMPKERFSAEFPKEGPSILRIQQVVRGDSAAYFCASSPPRTGNTEAFFGQGTRLTVV.